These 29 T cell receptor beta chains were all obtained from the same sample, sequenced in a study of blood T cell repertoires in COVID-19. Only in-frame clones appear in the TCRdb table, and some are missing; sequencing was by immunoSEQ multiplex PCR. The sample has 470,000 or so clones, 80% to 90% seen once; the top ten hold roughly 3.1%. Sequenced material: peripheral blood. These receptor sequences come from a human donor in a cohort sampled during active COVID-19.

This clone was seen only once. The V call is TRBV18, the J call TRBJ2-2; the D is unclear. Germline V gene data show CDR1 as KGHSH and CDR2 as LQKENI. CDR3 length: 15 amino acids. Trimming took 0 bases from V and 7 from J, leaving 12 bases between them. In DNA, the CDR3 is TGTGCCAGCTCACCACCGGTAGGCGGTTTCGGGGAGCTGTTTTTT. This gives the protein CASSPPVGGFGELFF.

The CDR3 bases are TGTGCCAGCAGTCCCCGTAGGACTAGCGGGAGGAGGAATGAGCAGTTCTTC. This gives the protein CASSPRRTSGRRNEQFF. This chain joins TRBV6-2 or TRBV6-3 and TRBJ2-1; 14 bases fit TRBD2. The CDR3 extends over 17 amino acids. V shed 5 bases and J 7 bases; nucleotides not matched to a gene: 10. The V gene's germline CDR1 is MNHEY and CDR2 SVGEGT.

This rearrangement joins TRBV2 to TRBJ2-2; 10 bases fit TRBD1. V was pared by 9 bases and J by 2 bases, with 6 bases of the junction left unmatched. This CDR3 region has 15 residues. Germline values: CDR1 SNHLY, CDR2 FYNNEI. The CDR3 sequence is CASHRDRGNTGELFF. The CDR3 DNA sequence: TGTGCCAGTCACCGGGACAGGGGAAACACCGGGGAGCTGTTTTTT.

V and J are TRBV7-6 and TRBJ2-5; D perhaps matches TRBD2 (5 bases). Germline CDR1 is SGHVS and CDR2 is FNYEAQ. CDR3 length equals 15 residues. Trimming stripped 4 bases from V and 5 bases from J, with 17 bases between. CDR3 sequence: CASSSLGIGMETQYF. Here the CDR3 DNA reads TGTGCCAGCAGCTCCCTAGGGATCGGGATGGAGACCCAGTACTTC.

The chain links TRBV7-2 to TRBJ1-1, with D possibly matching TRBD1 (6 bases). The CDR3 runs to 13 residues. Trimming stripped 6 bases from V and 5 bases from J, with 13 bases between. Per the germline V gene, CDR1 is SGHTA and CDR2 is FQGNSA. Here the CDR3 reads CASSMGQGTEAFF. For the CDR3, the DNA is TGTGCCAGCAGTATGGGCCAGGGGACTGAAGCTTTCTTT.

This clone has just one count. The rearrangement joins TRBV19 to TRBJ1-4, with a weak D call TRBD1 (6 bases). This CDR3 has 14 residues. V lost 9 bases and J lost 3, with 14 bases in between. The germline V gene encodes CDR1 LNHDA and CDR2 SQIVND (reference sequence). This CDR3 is CASNLQGANEKLFF. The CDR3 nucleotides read TGTGCCAGCAACCTACAGGGCGCTAATGAAAAACTGTTTTTT.

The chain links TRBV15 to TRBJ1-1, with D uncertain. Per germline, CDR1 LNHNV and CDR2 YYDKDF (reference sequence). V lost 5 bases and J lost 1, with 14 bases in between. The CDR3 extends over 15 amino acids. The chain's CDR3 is CATSARLLSNTEAFF. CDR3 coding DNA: TGTGCCACCAGCGCCAGATTGCTTTCGAACACTGAAGCTTTCTTT.

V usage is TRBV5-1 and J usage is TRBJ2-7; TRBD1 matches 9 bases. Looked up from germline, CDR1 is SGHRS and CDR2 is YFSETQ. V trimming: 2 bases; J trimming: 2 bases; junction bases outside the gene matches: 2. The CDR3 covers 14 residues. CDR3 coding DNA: TGCGCCAGCAGCTTTCGACAGGGGGCCTACGAGCAGTACTTC. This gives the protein CASSFRQGAYEQYF.

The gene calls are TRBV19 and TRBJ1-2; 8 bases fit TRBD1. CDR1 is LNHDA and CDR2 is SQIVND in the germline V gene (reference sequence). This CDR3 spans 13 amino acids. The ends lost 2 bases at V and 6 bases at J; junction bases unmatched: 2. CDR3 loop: CASSIRQGNGYTF. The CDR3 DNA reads TGTGCCAGTAGTATACGACAGGGGAATGGCTACACCTTC.

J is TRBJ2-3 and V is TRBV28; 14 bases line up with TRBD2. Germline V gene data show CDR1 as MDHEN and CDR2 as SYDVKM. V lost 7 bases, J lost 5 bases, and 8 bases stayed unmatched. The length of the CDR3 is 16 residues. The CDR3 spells CASNRLAGGYIDTQYF. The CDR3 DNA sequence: TGTGCCAGCAATAGACTAGCGGGAGGGTATATAGATACGCAGTATTTT.

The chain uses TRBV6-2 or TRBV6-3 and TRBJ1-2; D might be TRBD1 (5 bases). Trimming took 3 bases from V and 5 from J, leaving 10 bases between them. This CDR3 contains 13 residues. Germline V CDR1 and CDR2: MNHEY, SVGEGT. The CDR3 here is CASSYEGVYGYTF. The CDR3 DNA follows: TGTGCCAGCAGTTATGAAGGGGTGTATGGCTACACCTTC.

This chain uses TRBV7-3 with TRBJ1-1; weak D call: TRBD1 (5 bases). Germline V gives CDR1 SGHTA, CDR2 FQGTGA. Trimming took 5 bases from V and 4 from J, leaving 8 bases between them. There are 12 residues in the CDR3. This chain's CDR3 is CASSERGTEAFF. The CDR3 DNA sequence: TGTGCCAGCAGCGAAAGGGGCACTGAAGCTTTCTTT.

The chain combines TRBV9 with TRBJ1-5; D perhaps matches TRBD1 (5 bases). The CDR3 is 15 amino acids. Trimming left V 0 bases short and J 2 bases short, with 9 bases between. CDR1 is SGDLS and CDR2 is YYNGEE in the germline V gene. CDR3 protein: CASSVGPGGNQPQHF. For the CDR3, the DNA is TGTGCCAGCAGCGTAGGTCCGGGGGGCAATCAGCCCCAGCATTTT.

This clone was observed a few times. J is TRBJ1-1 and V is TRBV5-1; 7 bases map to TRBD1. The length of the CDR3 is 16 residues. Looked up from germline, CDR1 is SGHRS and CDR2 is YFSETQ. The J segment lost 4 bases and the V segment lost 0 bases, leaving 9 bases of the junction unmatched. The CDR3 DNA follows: TGCGCCAGCAGCTTGGCCATCAGGACAGGCGGCACTGAAGCTTTCTTT. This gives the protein CASSLAIRTGGTEAFF.

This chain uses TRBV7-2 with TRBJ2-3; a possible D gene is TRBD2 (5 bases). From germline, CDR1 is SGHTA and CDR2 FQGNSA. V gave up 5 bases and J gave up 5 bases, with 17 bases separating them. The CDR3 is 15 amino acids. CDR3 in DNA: TGTGCCAGCAGCCCGCAGTCGGGGTACCTAGATACGCAGTATTTT. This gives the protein CASSPQSGYLDTQYF.

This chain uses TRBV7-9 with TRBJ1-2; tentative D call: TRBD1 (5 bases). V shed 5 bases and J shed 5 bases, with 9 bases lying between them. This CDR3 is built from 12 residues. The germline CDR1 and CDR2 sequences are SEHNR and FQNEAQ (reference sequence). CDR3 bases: TGTGCCAGCAGCATAGGACAATATGGCTACACCTTC. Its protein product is CASSIGQYGYTF. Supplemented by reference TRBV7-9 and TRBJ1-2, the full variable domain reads DTGVSQNPRHKITKRGQNVTFRCDPISEHNRLYWYRQTLGQGPEFLTYFQNEAQLEKSRLLSDRFSAERPKGSFSTLEIQRTEQGDSAMYLCASSIGQYGYTFGSGTRLTVV.

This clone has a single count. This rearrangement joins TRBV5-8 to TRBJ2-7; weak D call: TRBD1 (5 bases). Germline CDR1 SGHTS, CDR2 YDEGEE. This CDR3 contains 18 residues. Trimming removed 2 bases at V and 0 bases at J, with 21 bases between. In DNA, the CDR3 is TGTGCCAGCAGCTTAGACAGAGAGAGAATGACCGGCTCCTACGAGCAGTACTTC. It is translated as CASSLDRERMTGSYEQYF.

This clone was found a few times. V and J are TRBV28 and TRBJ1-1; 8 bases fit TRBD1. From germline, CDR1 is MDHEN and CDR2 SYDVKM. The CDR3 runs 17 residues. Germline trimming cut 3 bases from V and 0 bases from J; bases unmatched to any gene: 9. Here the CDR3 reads CASSFTGQVLMNTEAFF. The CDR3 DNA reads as TGTGCCAGCAGTTTTACGGGACAGGTTCTCATGAACACTGAAGCTTTCTTT.

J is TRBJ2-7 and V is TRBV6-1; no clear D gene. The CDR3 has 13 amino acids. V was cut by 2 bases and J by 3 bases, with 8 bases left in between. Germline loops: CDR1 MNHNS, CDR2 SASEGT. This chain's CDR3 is CASSETAYYEQYF. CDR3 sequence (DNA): TGTGCCAGCAGTGAAACCGCGTACTACGAGCAGTACTTC.

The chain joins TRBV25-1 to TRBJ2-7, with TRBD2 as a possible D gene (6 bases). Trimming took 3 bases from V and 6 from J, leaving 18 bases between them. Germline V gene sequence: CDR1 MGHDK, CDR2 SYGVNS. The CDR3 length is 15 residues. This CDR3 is CASSDFGGVGGEQYF. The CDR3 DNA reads TGTGCCAGCAGTGATTTCGGCGGAGTGGGGGGCGAGCAGTACTTC.

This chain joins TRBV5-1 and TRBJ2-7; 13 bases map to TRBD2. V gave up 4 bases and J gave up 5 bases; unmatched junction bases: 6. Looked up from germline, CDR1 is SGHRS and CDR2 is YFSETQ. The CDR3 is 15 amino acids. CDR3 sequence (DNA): TGCGCCAGCAGCCGTACTAGCGGGAGGGACCACGAGCAGTACTTC. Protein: CASSRTSGRDHEQYF.

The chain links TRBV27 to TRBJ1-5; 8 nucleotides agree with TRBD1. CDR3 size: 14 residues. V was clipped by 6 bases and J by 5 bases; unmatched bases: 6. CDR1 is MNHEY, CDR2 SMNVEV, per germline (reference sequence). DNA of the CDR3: TGTGCCAGCAGCCTCGGACAGGGAGATCAGCCCCAGCATTTT. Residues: CASSLGQGDQPQHF.

The CDR3 DNA reads as TGTGCCAGCAGCCAAGGGGGGACTGCTCGCTACGAGCAGTACTTC. As protein: CASSQGGTARYEQYF. This chain links TRBV3-1 (or the pseudogene TRBV3-2) with TRBJ2-7; D is possibly TRBD2 (6 bases). Germline V gene data show CDR1 as LGHDT and CDR2 as YNNKEL (reference sequence). Trimming removed 1 base from V and 3 bases from J, with 13 bases in between. The CDR3 contains 15 residues.

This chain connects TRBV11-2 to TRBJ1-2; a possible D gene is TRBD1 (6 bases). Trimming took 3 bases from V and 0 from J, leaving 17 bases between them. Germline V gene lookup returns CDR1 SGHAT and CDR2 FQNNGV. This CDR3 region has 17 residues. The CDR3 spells CASSLGAPTEPNYGYTF. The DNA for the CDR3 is TGTGCCAGCAGCTTGGGGGCCCCAACAGAACCTAACTATGGCTACACCTTC.

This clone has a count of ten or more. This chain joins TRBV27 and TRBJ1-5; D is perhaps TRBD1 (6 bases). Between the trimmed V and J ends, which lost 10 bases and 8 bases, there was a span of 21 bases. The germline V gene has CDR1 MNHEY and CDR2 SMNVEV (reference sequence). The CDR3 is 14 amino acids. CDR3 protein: CAIRDIDDGEPQHF. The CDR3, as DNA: TGTGCCATCCGGGACATTGATGACGGGGAGCCCCAGCATTTT.

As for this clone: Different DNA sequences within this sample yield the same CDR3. Here the CDR3 DNA reads TGCGCCAGCAGCTTGGACAGATACGAGCAGTACTTC. Translation gives CASSLDRYEQYF. V usage is TRBV5-1 and J usage is TRBJ2-7; D uncertain. The germline V gene encodes CDR1 SGHRS and CDR2 YFSETQ. The CDR3 covers 12 residues. The V and J ends lost 0 bases and 4 bases respectively, with 5 bases between them.

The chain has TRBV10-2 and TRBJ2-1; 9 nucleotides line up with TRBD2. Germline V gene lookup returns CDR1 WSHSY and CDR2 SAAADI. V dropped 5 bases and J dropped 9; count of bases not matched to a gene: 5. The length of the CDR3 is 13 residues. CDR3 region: CASSLAGVGEQFF. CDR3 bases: TGCGCCAGCAGTTTAGCGGGAGTCGGTGAGCAGTTCTTC.

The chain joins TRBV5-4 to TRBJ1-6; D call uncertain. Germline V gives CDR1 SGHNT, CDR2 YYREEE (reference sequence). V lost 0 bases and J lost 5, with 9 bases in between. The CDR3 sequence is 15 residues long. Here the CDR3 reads CASSLDGGNNSPLHF. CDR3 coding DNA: TGTGCCAGCAGCTTGGACGGAGGAAATAATTCACCCCTCCACTTT. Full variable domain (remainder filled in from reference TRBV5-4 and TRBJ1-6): ETGVTQSPTHLIKTRGQQVTLRCSSQSGHNTVSWYQQALGQGPQFIFQYYREEENGRGNFPPRFSGLQFPNYSSELNVNALELDDSALYLCASSLDGGNNSPLHFGNGTRLTVT.

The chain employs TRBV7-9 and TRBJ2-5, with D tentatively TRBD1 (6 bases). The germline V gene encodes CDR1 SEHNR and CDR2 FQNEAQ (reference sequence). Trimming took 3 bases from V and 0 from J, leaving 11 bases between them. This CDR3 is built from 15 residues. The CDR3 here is CASSLGTGYQETQYF. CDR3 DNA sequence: TGTGCCAGCAGCTTGGGAACAGGGTACCAAGAGACCCAGTACTTC. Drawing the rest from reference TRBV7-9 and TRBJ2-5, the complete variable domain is DTGVSQNPRHKITKRGQNVTFRCDPISEHNRLYWYRQTLGQGPEFLTYFQNEAQLEKSRLLSDRFSAERPKGSFSTLEIQRTEQGDSAMYLCASSLGTGYQETQYFGPGTRLLVL.